This passage covers 31 T cell receptor beta chains from one sample sequenced in a study of identical twins. TCRdb used MiXCR to reprocess the 5' RACE reads, holding one entry per CDR3 protein. This table has about 220,000 distinct CDR3 sequences, around 10% appearing once. The sequencing sample was made of memory (CD45RO+) T cells sorted from blood. All receptors derive from a woman aged 18-29 years in good health.

This chain uses TRBV3-1 with TRBJ2-3, with 9 positions matching TRBD1. Unmatched junction bases numbered 9, after V lost 8 bases and J lost 3 bases. Per germline, CDR1 LGHDT and CDR2 YNNKEL (reference sequence). The CDR3 contains 15 residues. DNA of the CDR3: TGTGCCAGCTTCGGACAGGGGAAAAGGACAGATACGCAGTATTTT. Protein sequence: CASFGQGKRTDTQYF.

This clonotype was seen a handful of times. This chain links TRBV12-3 or TRBV12-4 with TRBJ2-3; tentatively, D is TRBD1 or TRBD2 (6 bases each). This CDR3 has 17 amino acids. V gave up 3 bases and J gave up 5 bases, with 21 bases separating them. CDR3: CASSFWTAGHLLDTQYF. CDR3 nucleotide sequence: TGTGCCAGCAGTTTTTGGACCGCGGGACACCTCTTAGATACGCAGTATTTT.

The rearrangement uses TRBV20-1 and TRBJ2-3, with a possible D match to TRBD2 (6 bases). The CDR3 consists of 14 residues. Germline V CDR1 and CDR2: DFQATT, SNEGSKA (reference sequence). Trimming pared 6 bases from V and 2 bases from J, leaving 15 bases between. Here the CDR3 reads CSATHAGPTDTQYF. CDR3 in DNA: TGCAGTGCCACGCACGCGGGACCCACAGATACGCAGTATTTT.

This clonotype was seen many times. The V call is TRBV7-9, the J call TRBJ1-3, with TRBD1 matching over 10 bases. J was trimmed by 2 bases and V by 5 bases; bases with no gene match: 9. Germline loops: CDR1 SEHNR, CDR2 FQNEAQ (reference sequence). This CDR3 contains 17 residues. CDR3 sequence: CASSGDRGLEPGNTIYF. The CDR3 bases are TGTGCCAGCAGCGGAGACAGGGGGCTCGAACCTGGAAACACCATATATTTT.

This chain joins TRBV6-2 or TRBV6-3 and TRBJ2-7; possibly TRBD1 for D (6 bases). The germline V gene has CDR1 MNHEY and CDR2 SVGEGT. The CDR3 runs 14 residues. Trimming removed 5 bases from V and 2 bases from J, with 13 bases in between. DNA for the CDR3: TGTGCCAGCAGTCGGACAGCCGGCCCCTACGAGCAGTACTTC. This gives the protein CASSRTAGPYEQYF.

The genes are TRBV18 and TRBJ1-3; the match to TRBD1 covers 9 bases. The CDR3 is 16 residues long. Per the germline V gene, CDR1 is KGHSH and CDR2 is LQKENI. Trimming cost V 5 bases and J 4 bases; bases outside gene matches: 9. This CDR3 is CASSESGTGTGNTIYF. CDR3 bases: TGTGCCAGCTCAGAGTCCGGGACAGGGACCGGAAACACCATATATTTT.

This clonotype was detected only a few times. The chain employs TRBV20-1 and TRBJ2-2; 12 bases match TRBD1. This CDR3 contains 14 residues. Looked up from germline, CDR1 is DFQATT and CDR2 is SNEGSKA (reference sequence). Trimming removed 5 bases from V and 5 bases from J; junction bases left unmatched: 3. The CDR3 DNA follows: TGCAGTGCTCCGGGACAGGGGGCTACCGGGGAGCTGTTTTTT. It specifies CSAPGQGATGELFF.

J is TRBJ1-5 and V is TRBV2, with 8 bases identical to TRBD1. J gave up 5 bases and V 7 bases, and 1 base lay outside the gene matches. Germline-derived CDR1 and CDR2 are SNHLY and FYNNEI. This CDR3 region has 12 residues. CDR3 nucleotide sequence: TGTGCCAGCAAGACAGGGGATCAGCCCCAGCATTTT. This codes for CASKTGDQPQHF.

This clonotype has a handful of counts. The J gene is TRBJ2-7, the V gene TRBV20-1, with D unresolved. The CDR3 is 14 residues long. CDR1 and CDR2 (germline): DFQATT, SNEGSKA (reference sequence). Between the trimmed V and J ends, which lost 4 bases and 4 bases, there was a span of 17 bases. CDR3 in DNA: TGCAGTGCTATTAAAGGCCCTGTCCGATACGAGCAGTACTTC. Translated, it gives CSAIKGPVRYEQYF.

Many counts were recorded for this clonotype. The genes are TRBV7-2 and TRBJ1-3, with D unresolved. Trimming left V 0 bases short and J 3 bases short, with 9 bases between. In germline, CDR1 is SGHTA, CDR2 FQGNSA. There are 15 residues in the CDR3. Here the CDR3 DNA reads TGTGCCAGCAGCTTAGCCGGGAACCTTGGAAACACCATATATTTT. This translates into CASSLAGNLGNTIYF.

This clonotype was recorded a few times. A much larger clone differs from this one at a single base, so this may be a read error. V is TRBV4-3 and J is TRBJ2-1, with 10 bases fitting TRBD2. The CDR3 spans 15 residues. J was trimmed by 5 bases and V by 4 bases; bases with no gene match: 5. In germline, CDR1 is LGHNA, CDR2 YSLEER. The CDR3 region is CASSPGLADHNEQFF. The CDR3 DNA follows: TGCGCCAGCAGCCCAGGACTAGCGGACCACAATGAGCAGTTCTTC.

The chain combines TRBV11-3 with TRBJ1-2; D uncertain. The germline V gene encodes CDR1 SGHNT and CDR2 YENEEA. The germline V and J ends were trimmed by 2 bases and 2 bases, with 9 bases remaining between them. The CDR3 spans 14 residues. DNA for the CDR3: TGTGCCAGCAGCTTAACTCCGGGGAACTATGGCTACACCTTC. This codes for CASSLTPGNYGYTF.

V gene TRBV6-2 or TRBV6-3 combines with J gene TRBJ1-1; D gene unclear. The germline gives CDR1 MNHEY, CDR2 SVGEGT. V was trimmed by 5 bases and J by 4 bases, leaving 17 bases between them. The CDR3 consists of 15 residues. The DNA for the CDR3 is TGTGCCAGCAGTCCCACCCGGGATCAAGGCACTGAAGCTTTCTTT. Amino acids: CASSPTRDQGTEAFF.

This clonotype was seen more than once but under ten times. V and J are TRBV5-1 and TRBJ2-3; no firm D call. The CDR3 is 14 residues long. Germline assignment: CDR1 SGHRS and CDR2 YFSETQ. Trimming took off 1 base at V and 6 bases at J, with 12 bases between the two ends. CDR3 protein: CASSLSRAQDTQYF. CDR3 DNA: TGCGCCAGCAGCTTGTCTCGGGCCCAGGATACGCAGTATTTT.

This clonotype came up a few times. The chain recombines TRBV2 with TRBJ2-2; TRBD2 aligns across 13 bases. This CDR3 is built from 17 residues. The J segment lost 1 base and the V segment lost 1 base, leaving 0 bases of the junction unmatched. The germline V gene encodes CDR1 SNHLY and CDR2 FYNNEI. In DNA form, the CDR3 reads TGTGCCAGCAGTGAAGGGACTAGCGGGGGGAACACCGGGGAGCTGTTTTTT. This gives the protein CASSEGTSGGNTGELFF.

This clonotype was recorded many times. The gene calls are TRBV5-6 and TRBJ2-1; D is undetermined. The V gene lost 0 bases and the J gene lost 7 bases, with 8 bases spanning the gap. Germline CDR1 reads SGHDT; CDR2 reads YYEEEE. The CDR3 has 13 residues. The CDR3 loop reads CASSLGARNEQFF. In nucleotides, the CDR3 is TGTGCCAGCAGCTTGGGGGCGAGGAATGAGCAGTTCTTC.

V usage is TRBV9 and J usage is TRBJ2-2; 7 nucleotides match TRBD2. CDR3 length equals 15 residues. The V gene's germline CDR1 is SGDLS and CDR2 YYNGEE. Trimming cost V 1 base and J 6 bases; bases outside gene matches: 6. In nucleotides, the CDR3 is TGTGCCAGCAGCGTATCTGGGGGAGGGTCCGGGGAGCTGTTTTTT. This codes for CASSVSGGGSGELFF. The complete variable domain, with remaining parts taken from reference TRBV9 and TRBJ2-2, reads DSGVTQTPKHLITATGQRVTLRCSPRSGDLSVYWYQQSLDQGLQFLIQYYNGEERAKGNILERFSAQQFPDLHSELNLSSLELGDSALYFCASSVSGGGSGELFFGEGSRLTVL.

This chain links TRBV10-3 with TRBJ1-1, with a tentative D call TRBD1 (6 bases). CDR1 ENHRY and CDR2 SYGVKD come from the germline V gene. Between the trimmed V and J ends, which lost 8 bases and 3 bases, there was a span of 13 bases. The CDR3 has 13 residues. The CDR3 bases are TGTGCCATCGGGACGGGGGCGGACACTGAAGCTTTCTTT. As protein: CAIGTGADTEAFF.

This clonotype was found a few times. V usage is TRBV12-3 or TRBV12-4 and J usage is TRBJ1-2; D gene unclear. CDR3 length: 13 residues. Trimming removed 3 bases at V and 4 bases at J, with 9 bases between. The CDR3 nucleotides read TGTGCCAGCAGTTTCAATGGCATCTATGGCTACACCTTC. It translates to CASSFNGIYGYTF.

The sample holds many counts of this clonotype. J is TRBJ1-5 and V is TRBV20-1, with TRBD1 identical over 7 bases. CDR1 and CDR2 from the germline V gene are DFQATT and SNEGSKA (reference sequence). The V gene end was trimmed by 0 bases and the J gene end by 6 bases; junction bases not matched to a gene: 5. The CDR3 totals 14 residues. CDR3 sequence reads: CSARDLQGGQPQHF. The CDR3 bases are TGCAGTGCTAGAGATTTGCAGGGGGGTCAGCCCCAGCATTTT.

The rearrangement joins TRBV19 to TRBJ2-3; TRBD1 matches at 8 bases. V lost 5 bases and J lost 2; bases outside the gene matches: 3. This CDR3 spans 14 amino acids. Germline CDR1 is LNHDA and CDR2 is SQIVND (reference sequence). The CDR3 loop is CASSGQGITDTQYF. The CDR3 DNA sequence: TGTGCCAGTAGTGGACAGGGTATCACAGATACGCAGTATTTT.

The V call is TRBV7-9, the J call TRBJ2-1; D possibly matches TRBD1 or TRBD2 (5 bases each). This CDR3 region has 15 residues. The V gene's germline CDR1 is SEHNR and CDR2 FQNEAQ (reference sequence). Trimming removed 2 bases from V and 5 bases from J, with 13 bases in between. CDR3 nucleotide sequence: TGTGCCAGCAGCTTACTGGGGACCAGAGACAATGAGCAGTTCTTC. Translation: CASSLLGTRDNEQFF.

Many counts were recorded for this clonotype. This rearrangement joins TRBV20-1 to TRBJ2-1, with 10 nucleotides matching TRBD2. The J segment lost 6 bases and the V segment lost 4 bases, leaving 6 bases of the junction unmatched. The CDR3 is 14 amino acids. CDR1 is DFQATT and CDR2 is SNEGSKA in the germline V gene (reference sequence). CDR3 in amino acids: CSATGLAAINEQFF. DNA of the CDR3: TGCAGTGCTACTGGACTAGCGGCAATCAATGAGCAGTTCTTC.

This chain uses TRBV11-2 with TRBJ2-4; D gene ambiguous. The germline gives CDR1 SGHAT, CDR2 FQNNGV. Between the trimmed V and J ends, which lost 1 base and 2 bases, there was a span of 18 bases. There are 18 residues in the CDR3. The CDR3 region is CASSLGPGLDGSKNIQYF. Written as DNA, the CDR3 is TGTGCCAGCAGCTTAGGCCCCGGGTTGGACGGATCCAAAAACATTCAGTACTTC.

The chain links TRBV7-8 to TRBJ1-2; weak D call: TRBD1 (6 bases). The CDR3 sequence is 16 residues long. Germline V gives CDR1 SGHVS, CDR2 FQNEAQ. V lost 5 bases, J lost 6 bases, and 22 bases lay in between. The CDR3 sequence is CASSPLRQAVEDGYTF. DNA for the CDR3: TGTGCCAGCAGCCCATTACGACAGGCGGTGGAAGATGGCTACACCTTC.

This clonotype was observed many times. The V gene is TRBV29-1, the J gene TRBJ1-1; D may be TRBD1 (6 bases). Germline CDR1 and CDR2: SQVTM and ANQGSEA. This CDR3 spans 13 amino acids. V dropped 5 bases and J dropped 0 bases, with 10 bases sitting between them. The CDR3 coding sequence is TGCAGCGTTCGGGACAACATGAACACTGAAGCTTTCTTT. Translation gives CSVRDNMNTEAFF.

The table lists this clonotype with many counts. This rearrangement joins TRBV7-9 to TRBJ2-2; the D gene is possibly TRBD1 (6 bases). From germline, CDR1 is SEHNR and CDR2 FQNEAQ (reference sequence). The CDR3 is 17 residues long. The V end lost 0 bases, the J end lost 4 bases, and 15 bases lay between the germline ends. The CDR3: CASSLASDRIGTGELFF. The CDR3 DNA reads TGTGCCAGCAGCTTAGCCAGTGACAGGATAGGCACCGGGGAGCTGTTTTTT.

This clonotype was seen a few times. The CDR3 carries no conserved terminal phenylalanine or tryptophan, so it likely arises from a read error. It is unclear where the CDR3 begins or ends on the DNA, so no DNA is shown, and the CDR3 is as TCRdb lists it. The rearrangement joins TRBV12-3 or TRBV12-4 to TRBJ2-7; the D segment call TRBD2 is taken from the table without a DNA check. Counting both end residues, the CDR3 totals 12 amino acids. CDR3 region: CASGQNTGPIIL.

V is TRBV4-3 and J is TRBJ1-1; no clear D. In germline, CDR1 is LGHNA, CDR2 YSLEER. V lost 0 bases and J 1 base, leaving 6 bases between the germline ends. There are 14 residues in the CDR3. The CDR3 DNA sequence: TGCGCCAGCAGCCAAGATAGAGCGAACACTGAAGCTTTCTTT. This encodes CASSQDRANTEAFF.

In its sample, this clonotype was seen many times. The chain is built from TRBV2 and TRBJ2-7; a weak D match, TRBD2 (5 bases). The CDR3 has 16 amino acids. V lost 3 bases, J lost 5 bases, and 20 bases lay in between. From germline, CDR1 is SNHLY and CDR2 FYNNEI. The CDR3 DNA is TGTGCCAGCAGTGACAGTAGGAGGATCGGAGAGCACGAGCAGTACTTC. It yields the protein CASSDSRRIGEHEQYF.

This clonotype was picked up many times. V usage is TRBV20-1 and J usage is TRBJ2-7; the D gene is possibly TRBD2 (6 bases). The CDR3 runs 15 residues. Germline V lookup: CDR1 DFQATT, CDR2 SNEGSKA (reference sequence). Trimming took 5 bases from V and 4 from J, leaving 21 bases between them. The CDR3 is CSAHFSGSLKYEQYF. CDR3 DNA sequence: TGCAGTGCTCACTTTAGCGGATCCCTAAAGTACGAGCAGTACTTC.